What follows are 32 T cell receptor beta chains derived from one specimen sequenced in a study of cytomegalovirus exposure and HLA in healthy donors. Profiling relied on immunoSEQ multiplex PCR, and the TCRdb table lists in-frame clones only, not all of them. In the table there are about 130,000 clones, 75% to 90% of which are singletons. Sequencing was done on a sample of PBMCs. The receptors stem from a woman aged 18-29 years in good health and CMV-seropositive.

This sequence joins TRBV19 and TRBJ2-7; 7 positions agree with TRBD1. Germline values: CDR1 LNHDA, CDR2 SQIVND (reference sequence). V was pared by 6 bases and J by 4 bases, with 3 bases of the junction left unmatched. The CDR3 length is 12 residues. Here the CDR3 reads CASSSRGYEQYF. CDR3 coding DNA: TGTGCCAGTAGCAGCAGGGGGTACGAGCAGTACTTC.

CDR3 sequence (DNA): TGTGCCAGCAGCTTGGGAGGGTTACAAGAGACCCAGTACTTC. Protein product: CASSLGGLQETQYF. The chain joins TRBV5-6 to TRBJ2-5, with D possibly being TRBD2 (5 bases). Germline V gene sequence: CDR1 SGHDT, CDR2 YYEEEE. The CDR3 length is 14 residues. V shed 0 bases and J shed 2 bases, with 8 bases lying between them.

This chain connects TRBV7-6 to TRBJ2-5, with D possibly matching TRBD1 (6 bases). Germline CDR1 is SGHVS and CDR2 is FNYEAQ. The V end was cut by 5 bases, the J end by 5 bases, with 15 bases between. The CDR3 covers 14 residues. In DNA, the CDR3 is TGTGCCAGCAGCCCATCGACAGGTCCTGAGACCCAGTACTTC. It specifies CASSPSTGPETQYF.

V usage is TRBV28 and J usage is TRBJ2-7; 8 bases are shared with TRBD1. CDR1 MDHEN and CDR2 SYDVKM come from the germline V gene. The J segment lost 7 bases and the V segment lost 8 bases, leaving 10 bases of the junction unmatched. This CDR3 has 13 amino acids. DNA for the CDR3: TGTGCCAGCGAAAGGGGACAGGTGAGGGAGCAGTACTTC. It specifies CASERGQVREQYF.

The V call is TRBV5-6, the J call TRBJ1-3; tentatively, D is TRBD1 (5 bases). The CDR3 contains 16 residues. Germline V CDR1 and CDR2: SGHDT, YYEEEE. V lost 2 bases, J lost 3 bases, and 15 bases lay in between. CDR3 loop: CASSFLPGTHGNTIYF. In nucleotides, the CDR3 is TGTGCCAGCAGCTTTCTCCCCGGGACTCATGGAAACACCATATATTTT.

Written as DNA, the CDR3 is TGTGCCACAGACAAGGGGGGGCTGGAGGATACGCAGTATTTT. Its protein is CATDKGGLEDTQYF. The gene calls are TRBV6-1 and TRBJ2-3, with D perhaps matching TRBD2 (7 bases). CDR1 and CDR2 from the germline V gene are MNHNS and SASEGT. V was pared by 10 bases and J by 6 bases, with 20 bases between. CDR3 size: 14 residues.

The chain is built from TRBV5-4 and TRBJ1-4; the D is unclear. Deletions cut 0 bases from V and 8 bases from J, with 8 bases between. Per germline, CDR1 SGHNT and CDR2 YYREEE (reference sequence). The CDR3 loop spans 13 amino acids. The CDR3 region is CASSLGPREKLFF. The CDR3 coding sequence is TGTGCCAGCAGCTTGGGTCCCCGGGAAAAACTGTTTTTT.

The rearrangement joins TRBV9 to TRBJ2-1; D may be TRBD1 (7 bases). The CDR3 contains 16 residues. Between the trimmed V and J ends, which lost 0 bases and 3 bases, there was a span of 13 bases. CDR1 SGDLS and CDR2 YYNGEE come from the germline V gene. The CDR3 coding sequence is TGTGCCAGCAGCGTAGGCAACAGGGGAGGCTACAATGAGCAGTTCTTC. Its protein is CASSVGNRGGYNEQFF.

The chain combines TRBV10-2 with TRBJ2-1; TRBD2 matches 14 bases. Unmatched junction bases numbered 1, after V lost 6 bases and J lost 6 bases. The germline V gene encodes CDR1 WSHSY and CDR2 SAAADI. This CDR3 has 14 residues. The CDR3 loop is CASSGTSGGNEQFF. The CDR3, as DNA: TGCGCCAGCAGCGGGACTAGCGGGGGCAATGAGCAGTTCTTC.

The chain employs TRBV15 and TRBJ2-2; 8 bases match TRBD1. The J segment lost 4 bases and the V segment lost 0 bases, leaving 4 bases of the junction unmatched. The CDR3 is 16 residues long. The V gene's germline CDR1 is LNHNV and CDR2 YYDKDF (reference sequence). This CDR3 is CATSRDRGLSTGELFF. DNA for the CDR3: TGTGCCACCAGCAGAGACAGGGGGCTGAGCACCGGGGAGCTGTTTTTT.

V usage is TRBV4-1 and J usage is TRBJ2-3, with D hard to call. CDR1 and CDR2 (germline): MGHRA, YSYEKL. The length of the CDR3 is 15 residues. V was pared by 1 base and J by 2 bases, with 10 bases between. The DNA of the CDR3 is TGCGCCAGCAGCCAAGCCCCGGCGGACACAGATACGCAGTATTTT. The encoded protein is CASSQAPADTDTQYF.

The chain combines TRBV6-5 with TRBJ2-7; no definite D call. The CDR3 spans 13 residues. V was clipped by 2 bases and J by 3 bases, with 8 bases between them. CDR1 and CDR2 from the germline V gene are MNHEY and SVGAGI. The CDR3 here is CASSYARNYEQYF. The CDR3 DNA is TGTGCCAGCAGTTACGCGAGGAACTACGAGCAGTACTTC.

The chain employs TRBV7-6 and TRBJ1-4; TRBD1 matches 7 bases. The ends lost 5 bases at V and 0 bases at J; junction bases unmatched: 6. Germline-derived CDR1 and CDR2 are SGHVS and FNYEAQ. The CDR3 is 16 amino acids. The CDR3 bases are TGTGCCAGCAGCCCGGGACAGAAACCAACTAATGAAAAACTGTTTTTT. Protein sequence: CASSPGQKPTNEKLFF.

This clone showed up just a few times. The rearrangement joins TRBV19 to TRBJ2-5; a possible D gene is TRBD2 (5 bases). V lost 2 bases to trimming and J lost 2 bases, with 9 bases between them. This CDR3 has 14 amino acids. Germline assignment: CDR1 LNHDA and CDR2 SQIVND (reference sequence). CDR3 sequence (DNA): TGTGCCAGTAGTATACGAGCGGCGCAAGAGACCCAGTACTTC. Amino acids: CASSIRAAQETQYF.

This clone was counted once. The chain links TRBV5-1 to TRBJ2-3; 9 bases line up with TRBD2. V dropped 6 bases and J dropped 2; count of bases not matched to a gene: 10. The CDR3 has 16 amino acids. Germline loops: CDR1 SGHRS, CDR2 YFSETQ. CDR3 residues: CASTLTSGPSTDTQYF. CDR3 nucleotide sequence: TGCGCCAGCACGCTTACTAGCGGGCCTTCCACAGATACGCAGTATTTT.

The sample holds a few counts of this clone. The chain combines TRBV6-1 with TRBJ1-4, with D unclear. The CDR3 is 14 residues long. Germline-derived CDR1 and CDR2 are MNHNS and SASEGT. V was pared by 4 bases and J by 0 bases, with 6 bases between. This CDR3 is CASSVQTTNEKLFF. The CDR3 DNA follows: TGTGCCAGCAGTGTACAGACAACTAATGAAAAACTGTTTTTT.

Remarks on this clone: Other DNA sequences in this specimen translate into the identical CDR3. The genes are TRBV5-1 and TRBJ2-3; 12 bases line up with TRBD2. CDR3 size: 16 residues. Trimming cost V 4 bases and J 1 base; bases outside gene matches: 4. Per germline, CDR1 SGHRS and CDR2 YFSETQ. CDR3 bases: TGCGCCAGCAGCCTACGACTAGCGGGGGGCACAGATACGCAGTATTTT. This codes for CASSLRLAGGTDTQYF.

The chain carries TRBV7-2 and TRBJ2-3, with 11 positions matching TRBD2. The length of the CDR3 is 16 residues. Trimming at V came to 5 bases and at J to 4 bases, leaving 8 bases not matched to a gene. Germline V gene sequence: CDR1 SGHTA, CDR2 FQGNSA. The CDR3 nucleotides are TGTGCCAGCAGCCCTCTAGCGGGGGGATATGCAGATACGCAGTATTTT. Translation: CASSPLAGGYADTQYF.

In its sample, this clone was seen a few times. This chain connects TRBV7-9 to TRBJ2-7; 8 bases match TRBD1. V dropped 2 bases and J dropped 3; count of bases not matched to a gene: 6. This CDR3 is 15 amino acids long. Germline CDR1 reads SEHNR; CDR2 reads FQNEAQ (reference sequence). CDR3 sequence (DNA): TGTGCCAGCAGCTTAACCGGGACAGGTCTCTACGAGCAGTACTTC. Translation gives CASSLTGTGLYEQYF.

DNA of the CDR3: TGCGCCAGCAGCCAAGATAAGGTGGACAGGTATAAGACCCAGTACTTC. It yields the protein CASSQDKVDRYKTQYF. The rearrangement joins TRBV4-1 to TRBJ2-5; 7 bases map to TRBD1. Germline V gene sequence: CDR1 MGHRA, CDR2 YSYEKL. CDR3 length: 16 amino acids. Germline trimming cut 0 bases from V and 6 bases from J; bases unmatched to any gene: 10.

The chain recombines TRBV5-6 with TRBJ2-3; 11 bases map to TRBD1. Germline V lookup: CDR1 SGHDT, CDR2 YYEEEE. With 4 bases clipped from V and 6 bases from J, the junction kept 7 bases outside the gene matches. The CDR3 has 15 residues. CDR3 coding DNA: TGTGCCAGCAGCGCCGTGGACAGGGGGCGTGATACGCAGTATTTT. Protein product: CASSAVDRGRDTQYF.

V and J are TRBV9 and TRBJ2-2, with D possibly matching TRBD2 (7 bases). V was shortened by 4 bases and J by 6 bases, with 19 bases between the two germline ends. Germline V lookup: CDR1 SGDLS, CDR2 YYNGEE. This CDR3 is built from 16 residues. This CDR3 reads CASSPQRGGAPGELFF. The CDR3 coding sequence is TGTGCCAGCAGCCCTCAGAGAGGGGGGGCCCCCGGGGAGCTGTTTTTT.

DNA of the CDR3: TGTGCCAGCAGCGCCGAAACAGGGCGCGGTTACACCATATATTTT. Residues: CASSAETGRGYTIYF. J is TRBJ1-3 and V is TRBV9, with a tentative D call TRBD1 (6 bases). V lost 3 bases and J lost 8, with 18 bases in between. This CDR3 spans 15 amino acids. Germline V lookup: CDR1 SGDLS, CDR2 YYNGEE.

CDR3: CASSIRISNYGYTF. The CDR3 region has the DNA TGTGCCAGTAGTATCAGAATCTCCAACTATGGCTACACCTTC. The chain uses TRBV19 and TRBJ1-2; the D is unclear. Trimming stripped 3 bases from V and 2 bases from J, with 10 bases between. This CDR3 spans 14 amino acids. Per germline, CDR1 LNHDA and CDR2 SQIVND (reference sequence).

This sequence joins TRBV29-1 and TRBJ2-7, with a weak D call TRBD1 (6 bases). Between the trimmed V and J ends, which lost 4 bases and 5 bases, there was a span of 12 bases. The germline V gene has CDR1 SQVTM and CDR2 ANQGSEA. CDR3 size: 12 residues. CDR3 region: CSVGQGFDEQYF. The CDR3 bases are TGCAGCGTTGGCCAGGGGTTCGACGAGCAGTACTTC.

This chain links TRBV13 with TRBJ2-2; 10 bases fit TRBD2. J gave up 2 bases and V 5 bases, and 11 bases lay outside the gene matches. There are 18 residues in the CDR3. Germline V CDR1 and CDR2: PRHDT, FYEKMQ (reference sequence). The CDR3 nucleotides read TGTGCCAGCAGCCAAGGGGGGCTAGCGGGGGTAAACACCGGGGAGCTGTTTTTT. Translation: CASSQGGLAGVNTGELFF. The full variable domain, rest sourced from reference TRBV13 and TRBJ2-2, is AAGVIQSPRHLIKEKRETATLKCYPIPRHDTVYWYQQGPGQDPQFLISFYEKMQSDKGSIPDRFSAQQFSDYHSELNMSSLELGDSALYFCASSQGGLAGVNTGELFFGEGSRLTVL.

J is TRBJ2-5 and V is TRBV28, with TRBD1 as a possible D gene (6 bases). Germline loops: CDR1 MDHEN, CDR2 SYDVKM. V lost 3 bases to trimming and J lost 3 bases, with 23 bases between them. This CDR3 is built from 18 residues. CDR3 sequence: CASSFVAGANMVEETQYF. The DNA of the CDR3 is TGTGCCAGCAGTTTCGTCGCAGGGGCCAATATGGTAGAAGAGACCCAGTACTTC.

J is TRBJ2-1 and V is TRBV29-1; D is perhaps TRBD2 (6 bases). The germline V gene has CDR1 SQVTM and CDR2 ANQGSEA. Trimming left V 5 bases short and J 8 bases short, with 16 bases between. The CDR3 has 13 residues. CDR3: CSVRSGARDEQFF. Here the CDR3 DNA reads TGCAGCGTTCGTAGCGGAGCTCGGGATGAGCAGTTCTTC.

CDR3 residues: CASTPLPGTGELFF. Written as DNA, the CDR3 is TGTGCCAGCACCCCACTACCTGGAACCGGGGAGCTGTTTTTT. V is TRBV6-4 and J is TRBJ2-2; D unclear. Trimming took 7 bases from V and 5 from J, leaving 14 bases between them. CDR1 is MRHNA, CDR2 SNTAGT, per germline. This CDR3 has 14 residues.

The rearrangement uses TRBV27 and TRBJ1-1; possible D gene TRBD1, 5 bases. Germline V CDR1 and CDR2: MNHEY, SMNVEV (reference sequence). The CDR3 covers 12 residues. The V gene lost 8 bases and the J gene lost 6 bases, with 13 bases spanning the gap. CDR3 sequence (DNA): TGTGCCAGCGGTAGGGGAGGGCCTGAAGCTTTCTTT. Translated, it gives CASGRGGPEAFF.

There are many counts of this clone. V gene TRBV19 combines with J gene TRBJ2-3; D perhaps matches TRBD1 (5 bases). The CDR3 has 12 amino acids. With 5 bases removed from V and 4 bases from J, the gap between germline ends came to 7 bases. Germline V gives CDR1 LNHDA, CDR2 SQIVND (reference sequence). The CDR3 coding sequence is TGTGCCAGTAGTCCACAGGCAGATACGCAGTATTTT. This encodes CASSPQADTQYF.

This clone was picked up one time. The chain uses TRBV6-5 and TRBJ2-7; 7 nucleotides agree with TRBD2. The CDR3 runs 15 residues. V shed 6 bases, J shed 0 bases, and the junction held 8 bases outside the gene matches. Germline CDR1 and CDR2: MNHEY and SVGAGI. The DNA for the CDR3 is TGTGCCAGCAGCACAATTGGGGGGGGCTCCTACGAGCAGTACTTC. It codes for CASSTIGGGSYEQYF.